The 6 T cell receptor beta chains reported below all come from one sample, sequenced in a study of human T cells and chemical hapten exposure. TCRdb reanalysed the RACE reads using MiXCR and keeps one entry per CDR3 protein. The table has 65,000 to 95,000 distinct CDR3 sequences, about 12% seen once. Time point noted: patch test 1, 2 weeks after DPC sensitization. This sample's treatment: therapeutic diphenylcyclopropenone sensitization with weekly scalp DPC. This specimen was whole blood, taken in connection with sensitization to the hapten diphenylcyclopropenone (DPC). The receptors stem from an older woman with alopecia areata. Some clones in this sample may be carry-over from other donors' samples.

The chain is built from TRBV29-1 and TRBJ1-1, with 7 bases fitting TRBD1. CDR1 and CDR2 (germline): SQVTM, ANQGSEA. This CDR3 region has 13 residues. J lost 3 bases, V lost 3 bases, and 4 bases had no gene match. The DNA for the CDR3 is TGCAGCGTTGACACAGGGGTATACACTGAAGCTTTCTTT. Protein product: CSVDTGVYTEAFF.

This clonotype appeared a single time. This may stem from a read error, because a much larger clone lies one nucleotide away. The chain links TRBV29-1 to TRBJ2-3; the D gene is possibly TRBD2 (5 bases). Germline V gene data show CDR1 as SQVTM and CDR2 as ANQGSEA. The CDR3 has 17 residues. The V and J ends lost 5 bases and 2 bases respectively, with 23 bases between them. CDR3: CSVIPWLLALDTDTQYF. CDR3 DNA sequence: TGCAGCGTTATTCCCTGGCTCCTAGCCCTTGACACAGATACGCAGTATTTT.

This clonotype was seen a few times. This chain joins TRBV10-2 and TRBJ2-7, with 11 nucleotides matching TRBD2. Germline CDR1 is WSHSY and CDR2 is SAAADI. Unmatched junction bases numbered 3, after V lost 5 bases and J lost 3 bases. The CDR3 sequence is 14 residues long. CDR3 sequence reads: CASSQLAGGYEQYF. CDR3 sequence (DNA): TGCGCCAGCAGTCAGCTAGCGGGGGGCTACGAGCAGTACTTC.

This clonotype was observed a handful of times. The CDR3 sequence is CSASSSGGPYEQYF. The CDR3 DNA reads TGCAGTGCTAGCTCGAGCGGGGGACCCTACGAGCAGTACTTC. This chain joins TRBV20-1 and TRBJ2-7; 8 nucleotides agree with TRBD2. V dropped 3 bases and J dropped 2; count of bases not matched to a gene: 6. The CDR3 is 14 residues long. Germline assignment: CDR1 DFQATT and CDR2 SNEGSKA (reference sequence).

This clonotype occurred many times. The CDR3 sequence: CASSPRTETNSPLHF. As DNA, the CDR3 is TGTGCCAGCTCTCCTAGGACAGAAACCAATTCACCCCTCCACTTT. The V gene is TRBV18, the J gene TRBJ1-6; maybe TRBD1 (6 bases). The germline V and J ends were trimmed by 6 bases and 7 bases, with 16 bases remaining between them. CDR1 and CDR2 from the germline V gene are KGHSH and LQKENI. The CDR3 is made up of 15 amino acids.

This clonotype was detected many times. The chain joins TRBV12-3 or TRBV12-4 to TRBJ2-1; the match to TRBD2 covers 9 bases. Trimming cost V 6 bases and J 8 bases; bases outside gene matches: 11. The CDR3 extends over 15 amino acids. The CDR3 loop is CASSLRRGGSDEQFF. The CDR3 DNA follows: TGTGCCAGCAGCCTCCGGCGGGGGGGCTCGGATGAGCAGTTCTTC.